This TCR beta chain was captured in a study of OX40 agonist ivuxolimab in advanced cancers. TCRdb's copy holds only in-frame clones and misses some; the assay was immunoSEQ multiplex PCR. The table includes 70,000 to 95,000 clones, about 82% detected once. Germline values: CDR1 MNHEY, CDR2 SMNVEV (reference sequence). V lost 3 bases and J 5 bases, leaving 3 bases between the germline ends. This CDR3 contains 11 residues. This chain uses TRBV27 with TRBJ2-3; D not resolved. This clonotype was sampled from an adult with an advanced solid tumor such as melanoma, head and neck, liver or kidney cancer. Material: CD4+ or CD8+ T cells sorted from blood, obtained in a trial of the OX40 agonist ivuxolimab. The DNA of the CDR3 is TGTGCCAGCAGTTTTCAAGATACGCAGTATTTT. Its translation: CASSFQDTQYF.